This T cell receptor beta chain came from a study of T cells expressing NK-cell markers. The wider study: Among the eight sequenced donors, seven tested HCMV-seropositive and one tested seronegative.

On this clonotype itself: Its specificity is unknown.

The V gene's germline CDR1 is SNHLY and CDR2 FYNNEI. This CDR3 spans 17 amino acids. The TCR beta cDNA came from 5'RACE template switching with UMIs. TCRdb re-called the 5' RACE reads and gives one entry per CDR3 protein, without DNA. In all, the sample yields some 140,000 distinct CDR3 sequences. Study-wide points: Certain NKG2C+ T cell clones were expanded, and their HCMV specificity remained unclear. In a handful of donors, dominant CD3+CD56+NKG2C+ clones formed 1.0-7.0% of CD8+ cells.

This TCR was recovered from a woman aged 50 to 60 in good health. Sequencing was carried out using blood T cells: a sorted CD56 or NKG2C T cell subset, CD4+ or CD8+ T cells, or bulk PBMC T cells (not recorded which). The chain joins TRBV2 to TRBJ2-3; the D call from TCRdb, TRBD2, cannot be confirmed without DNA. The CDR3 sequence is CASSPSPSSGRADTQYF.